This entry describes one TCR beta chain. Its antigen is currently unknown. This sample stems from a study of shared clonotypes between healthy human individuals. Findings and caveats of the study: Roughly 5% of naive CD4 clonotypes were shared across a handful of donors.

TCRdb's copy holds only in-frame clones and misses some; the assay was immunoSEQ multiplex PCR. The sample lists about 2.4 million clones, 85% to 95% occurring once. The V gene's germline CDR1 is LGHNA and CDR2 YNFKEQ. V was trimmed by 4 bases and J by 8 bases, leaving 14 bases between them. CDR3 length: 14 amino acids. This chain uses TRBV4-2 with TRBJ2-2; D not certain. The TCR was taken from a man between 18 and 29 years old in good health. The sample consisted of naive CD4+ T cells sorted from blood. Subset denoted: CD45RA+ positively selected. CDR3 protein: CASSPLTASGELFF. The CDR3 region has the DNA TGTGCCAGCAGCCCCCTCACTGCGTCGGGGGAGCTGTTTTTT.